The source of this T cell receptor beta chain is a study of technical replicates of blood from a few donors. Using immunoSEQ multiplex PCR, the repertoire was profiled, and TCRdb retains in-frame clones only, with some absent. This sample yields tens of thousands of clones, of which about 93% are seen a single time; about 3.9% belongs to the top ten. The TCR was taken from a human donor in good health. Some clones in this sample may be carry-over from other donors' samples. The sample taken for sequencing was PBMCs.

DNA of the CDR3: TGTGCCAGCAGCTTAGGCTTGGGACAGGAGAATGAAAAACTGTTTTTT. Its protein product is CASSLGLGQENEKLFF. The chain employs TRBV13 and TRBJ1-4, with 8 nucleotides matching TRBD1. The CDR3 contains 16 residues. Trimming at V came to 0 bases and at J to 5 bases, leaving 5 bases not matched to a gene. CDR1 is PRHDT, CDR2 FYEKMQ, per germline (reference sequence).